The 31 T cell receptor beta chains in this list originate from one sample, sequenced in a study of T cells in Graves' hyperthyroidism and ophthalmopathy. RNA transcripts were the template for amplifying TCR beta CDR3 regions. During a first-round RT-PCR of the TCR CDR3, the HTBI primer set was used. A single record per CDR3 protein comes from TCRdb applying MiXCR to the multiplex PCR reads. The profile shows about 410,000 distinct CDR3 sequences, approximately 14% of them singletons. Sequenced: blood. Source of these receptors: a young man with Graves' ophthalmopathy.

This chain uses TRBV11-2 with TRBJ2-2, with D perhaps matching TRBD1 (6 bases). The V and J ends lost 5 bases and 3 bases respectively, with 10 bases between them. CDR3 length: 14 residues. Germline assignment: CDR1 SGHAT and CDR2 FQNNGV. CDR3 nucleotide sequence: TGTGCCAGCAGCCTTGGACAGCACACCGGGGAGCTGTTTTTT. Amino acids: CASSLGQHTGELFF.

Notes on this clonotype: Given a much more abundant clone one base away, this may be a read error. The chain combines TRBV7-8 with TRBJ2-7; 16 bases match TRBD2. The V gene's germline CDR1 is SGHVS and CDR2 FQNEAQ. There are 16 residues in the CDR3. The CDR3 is CASSQGTSGRVYEQYF. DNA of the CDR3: TGCGCCAGCAGCCAGGGGACTAGCGGGAGGGTCTACGAGCAGTACTTC. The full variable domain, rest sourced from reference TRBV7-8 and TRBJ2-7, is GAGVSQSPRYKVAKRGQDVALRCDPISGHVSLFWYQQALGQGPEFLTYFQNEAQLDKSGLPSDRFFAERPEGSVSTLKIQRTQQEDSAVYLCASSQGTSGRVYEQYFGPGTRLTVT.

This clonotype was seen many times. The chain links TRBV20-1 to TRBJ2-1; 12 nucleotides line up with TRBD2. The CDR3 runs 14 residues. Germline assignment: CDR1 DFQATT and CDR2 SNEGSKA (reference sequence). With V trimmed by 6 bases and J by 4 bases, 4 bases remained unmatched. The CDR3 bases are TGCAGTGCGCCGACTAGCGGGAGTTACAATGAGCAGTTCTTC. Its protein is CSAPTSGSYNEQFF.

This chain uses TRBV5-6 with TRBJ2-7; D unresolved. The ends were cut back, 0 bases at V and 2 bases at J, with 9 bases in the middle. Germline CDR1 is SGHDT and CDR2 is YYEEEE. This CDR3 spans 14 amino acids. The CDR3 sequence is CASSLGSTAYEQYF. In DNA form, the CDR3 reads TGTGCCAGCAGCTTGGGATCTACCGCCTACGAGCAGTACTTC.

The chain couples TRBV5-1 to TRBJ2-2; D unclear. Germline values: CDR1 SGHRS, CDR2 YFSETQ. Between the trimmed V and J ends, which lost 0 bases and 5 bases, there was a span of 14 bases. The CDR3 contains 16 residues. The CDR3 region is CASSLVGQAPTGELFF. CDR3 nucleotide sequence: TGCGCCAGCAGCTTGGTAGGTCAGGCGCCGACCGGGGAGCTGTTTTTT.

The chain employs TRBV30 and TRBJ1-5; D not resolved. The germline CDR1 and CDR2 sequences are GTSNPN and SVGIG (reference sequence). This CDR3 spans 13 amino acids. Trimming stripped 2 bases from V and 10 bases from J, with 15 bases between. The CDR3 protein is CAWSQTFNRPQHF. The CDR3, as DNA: TGTGCCTGGAGTCAAACTTTTAACCGACCCCAGCATTTT.

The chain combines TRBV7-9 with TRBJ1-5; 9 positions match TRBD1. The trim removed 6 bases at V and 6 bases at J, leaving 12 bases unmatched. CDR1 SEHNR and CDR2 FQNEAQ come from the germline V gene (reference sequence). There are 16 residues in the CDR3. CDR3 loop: CASRDPGQGGAQPQHF. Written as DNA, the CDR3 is TGTGCCAGCAGAGATCCGGGACAGGGAGGGGCTCAGCCCCAGCATTTT.

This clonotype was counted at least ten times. The CDR3 sequence: CASSPSLYGTF. CDR3 DNA sequence: TGTGCCAGCAGCCCCAGCCTATACGGCACCTTC. The V call is TRBV2, the J call TRBJ1-2; D remains ambiguous. Germline loops: CDR1 SNHLY, CDR2 FYNNEI. The CDR3 length is 11 residues. Trimming shortened V by 6 bases and J by 13 bases, and 15 bases separated the two germline ends.

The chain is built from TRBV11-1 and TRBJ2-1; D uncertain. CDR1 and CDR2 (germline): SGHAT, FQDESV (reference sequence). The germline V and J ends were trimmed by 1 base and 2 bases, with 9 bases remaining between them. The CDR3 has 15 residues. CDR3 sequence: CASSLDSAPYNEQFF. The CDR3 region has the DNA TGTGCCAGCAGCTTAGACAGTGCCCCCTACAATGAGCAGTTCTTC.

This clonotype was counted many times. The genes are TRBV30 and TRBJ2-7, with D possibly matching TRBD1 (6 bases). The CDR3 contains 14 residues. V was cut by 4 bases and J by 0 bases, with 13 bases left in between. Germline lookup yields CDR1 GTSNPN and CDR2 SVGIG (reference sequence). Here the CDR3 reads CAWISYRASYEQYF. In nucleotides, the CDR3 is TGTGCCTGGATTAGCTACAGGGCCTCCTACGAGCAGTACTTC. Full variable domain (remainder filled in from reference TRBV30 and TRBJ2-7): SQTIHQWPATLVQPVGSPLSLECTVEGTSNPNLYWYRQAAGRGLQLLFYSVGIGQISSEVPQNLSASRPQDRQFILSSKKLLLSDSGFYLCAWISYRASYEQYFGPGTRLTVT.

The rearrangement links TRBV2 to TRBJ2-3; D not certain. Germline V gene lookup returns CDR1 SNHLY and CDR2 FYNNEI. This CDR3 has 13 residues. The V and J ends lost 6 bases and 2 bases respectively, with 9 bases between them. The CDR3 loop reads CASRQESTDTQYF. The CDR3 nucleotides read TGTGCCAGCAGGCAGGAATCCACAGATACGCAGTATTTT.

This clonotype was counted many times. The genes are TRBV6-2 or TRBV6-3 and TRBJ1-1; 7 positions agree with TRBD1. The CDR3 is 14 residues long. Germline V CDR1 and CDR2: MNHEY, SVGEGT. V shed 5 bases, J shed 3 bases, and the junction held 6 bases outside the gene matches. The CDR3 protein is CASSTGDLDTEAFF. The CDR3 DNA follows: TGTGCCAGCAGTACAGGGGATTTGGACACTGAAGCTTTCTTT.

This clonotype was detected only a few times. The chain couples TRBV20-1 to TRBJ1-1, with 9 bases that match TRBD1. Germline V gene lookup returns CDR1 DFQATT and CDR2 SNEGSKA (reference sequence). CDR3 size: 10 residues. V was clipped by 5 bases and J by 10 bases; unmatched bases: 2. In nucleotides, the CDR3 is TGCAGTGCTCCGGACAGGGGAGCTTTCTTT. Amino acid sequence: CSAPDRGAFF.

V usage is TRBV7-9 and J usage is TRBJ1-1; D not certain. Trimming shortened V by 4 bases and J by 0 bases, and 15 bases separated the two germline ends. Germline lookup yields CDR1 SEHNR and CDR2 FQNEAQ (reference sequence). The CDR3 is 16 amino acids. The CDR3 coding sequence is TGTGCCAGCAGCTCACCCGAAACAGACATGAACACTGAAGCTTTCTTT. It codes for CASSSPETDMNTEAFF.

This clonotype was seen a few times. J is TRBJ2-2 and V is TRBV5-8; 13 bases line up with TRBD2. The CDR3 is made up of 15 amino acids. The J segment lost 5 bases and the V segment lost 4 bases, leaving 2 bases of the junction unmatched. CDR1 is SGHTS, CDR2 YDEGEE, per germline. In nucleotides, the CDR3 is TGTGCCAGCAGCAGGACTAGCGGGGGTACCGGGGAGCTGTTTTTT. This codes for CASSRTSGGTGELFF.

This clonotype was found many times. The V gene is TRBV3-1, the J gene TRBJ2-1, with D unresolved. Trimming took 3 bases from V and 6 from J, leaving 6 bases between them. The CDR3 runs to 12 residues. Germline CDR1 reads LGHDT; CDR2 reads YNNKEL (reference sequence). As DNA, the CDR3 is TGTGCCAGCAGCCAGGGGTTCAATGAGCAGTTCTTC. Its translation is CASSQGFNEQFF.

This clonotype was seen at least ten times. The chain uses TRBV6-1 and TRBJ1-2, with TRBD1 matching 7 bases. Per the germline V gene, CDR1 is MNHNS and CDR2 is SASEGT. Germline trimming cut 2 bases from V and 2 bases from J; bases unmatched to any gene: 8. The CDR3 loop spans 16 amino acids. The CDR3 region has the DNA TGTGCCAGCAGTGAATACGTAAAGGGGGCAAACTATGGCTACACCTTC. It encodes CASSEYVKGANYGYTF.

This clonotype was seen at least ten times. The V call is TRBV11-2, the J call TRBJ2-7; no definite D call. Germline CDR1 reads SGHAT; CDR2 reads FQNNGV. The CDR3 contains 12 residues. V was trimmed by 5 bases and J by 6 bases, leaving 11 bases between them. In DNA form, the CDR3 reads TGTGCCAGCAGCCCCGGTGTGGTCGAGCAGTACTTC. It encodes CASSPGVVEQYF.

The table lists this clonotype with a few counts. CDR3 sequence (DNA): TGTGCCAGCAGCTCCGGGGGGTCTAACTATGGCTACACCTTC. This gives the protein CASSSGGSNYGYTF. This rearrangement joins TRBV7-9 to TRBJ1-2, with D possibly TRBD1 on 5 matching bases. This CDR3 has 14 residues. The V end lost 4 bases, the J end lost 0 bases, and 9 bases lay between the germline ends. Germline loops: CDR1 SEHNR, CDR2 FQNEAQ (reference sequence).

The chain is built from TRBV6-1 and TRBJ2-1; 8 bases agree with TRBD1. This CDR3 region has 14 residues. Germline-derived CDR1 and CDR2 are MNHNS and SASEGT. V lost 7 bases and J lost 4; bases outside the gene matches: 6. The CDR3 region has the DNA TGTGCCAGCAAGGGTGACAGGGGATACAATGAGCAGTTCTTC. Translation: CASKGDRGYNEQFF.

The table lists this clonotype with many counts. The CDR3 region is CASSVEGGSQETQYF. The CDR3 DNA sequence: TGTGCCAGCAGTGTTGAGGGAGGCTCACAAGAGACCCAGTACTTC. The V gene is TRBV2, the J gene TRBJ2-5; D possibly corresponds to TRBD2 (6 bases). This CDR3 comprises 15 residues. Between the trimmed V and J ends, which lost 4 bases and 2 bases, there was a span of 14 bases. In germline, CDR1 is SNHLY, CDR2 FYNNEI.

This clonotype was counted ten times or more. CDR3 protein: CSALTLGQTYEQYF. The CDR3 DNA is TGCAGTGCACTAACCCTTGGACAGACCTACGAGCAGTACTTC. The gene calls are TRBV20-1 and TRBJ2-7, with TRBD1 as a possible D gene (6 bases). Germline V gene data show CDR1 as DFQATT and CDR2 as SNEGSKA (reference sequence). V shed 6 bases and J shed 2 bases, with 17 bases lying between them. The CDR3 loop spans 14 amino acids.

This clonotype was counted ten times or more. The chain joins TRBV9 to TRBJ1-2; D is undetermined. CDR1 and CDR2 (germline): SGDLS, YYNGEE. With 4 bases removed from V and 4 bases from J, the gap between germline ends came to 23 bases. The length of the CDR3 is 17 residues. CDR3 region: CASSTSKDANFPYGYTF. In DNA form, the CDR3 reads TGTGCCAGCAGCACGAGCAAGGACGCCAACTTCCCCTATGGCTACACCTTC.

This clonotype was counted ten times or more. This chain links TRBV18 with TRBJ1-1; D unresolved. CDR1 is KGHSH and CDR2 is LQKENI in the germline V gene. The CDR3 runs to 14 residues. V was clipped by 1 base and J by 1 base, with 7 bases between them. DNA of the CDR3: TGTGCCAGCTCACCACTAGACGGGAACACTGAAGCTTTCTTT. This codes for CASSPLDGNTEAFF.

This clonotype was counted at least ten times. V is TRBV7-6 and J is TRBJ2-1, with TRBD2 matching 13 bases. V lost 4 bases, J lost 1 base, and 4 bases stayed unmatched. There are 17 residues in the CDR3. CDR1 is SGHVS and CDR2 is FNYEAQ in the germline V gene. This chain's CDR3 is CASSWTSGGQSYNEQFF. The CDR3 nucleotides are TGTGCCAGCAGCTGGACTAGCGGGGGCCAATCCTACAATGAGCAGTTCTTC.

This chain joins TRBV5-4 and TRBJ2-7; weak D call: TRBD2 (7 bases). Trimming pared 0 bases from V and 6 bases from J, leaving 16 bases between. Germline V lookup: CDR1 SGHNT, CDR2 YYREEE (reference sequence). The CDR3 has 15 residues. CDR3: CASSLEGGGSSEQYF. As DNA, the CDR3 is TGTGCCAGCAGCTTGGAAGGGGGAGGGAGTTCCGAGCAGTACTTC.

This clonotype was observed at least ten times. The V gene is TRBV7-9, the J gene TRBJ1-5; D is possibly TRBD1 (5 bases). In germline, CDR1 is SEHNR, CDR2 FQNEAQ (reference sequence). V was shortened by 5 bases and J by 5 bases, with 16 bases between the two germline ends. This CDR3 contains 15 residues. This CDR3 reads CASSLGTGAYQPQHF. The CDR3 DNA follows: TGTGCCAGCAGCCTCGGTACAGGAGCCTATCAGCCCCAGCATTTT. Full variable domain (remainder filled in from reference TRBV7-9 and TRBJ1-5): DTGVSQNPRHKITKRGQNVTFRCDPISEHNRLYWYRQTLGQGPEFLTYFQNEAQLEKSRLLSDRFSAERPKGSFSTLEIQRTEQGDSAMYLCASSLGTGAYQPQHFGDGTRLSIL.

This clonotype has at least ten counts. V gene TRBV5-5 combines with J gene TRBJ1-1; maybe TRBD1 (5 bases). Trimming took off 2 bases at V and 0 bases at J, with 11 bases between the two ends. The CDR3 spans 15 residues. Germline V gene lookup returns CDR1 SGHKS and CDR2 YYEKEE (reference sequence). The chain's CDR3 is CASSLWGALNTEAFF. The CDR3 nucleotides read TGTGCCAGCAGCTTATGGGGCGCCTTGAACACTGAAGCTTTCTTT.

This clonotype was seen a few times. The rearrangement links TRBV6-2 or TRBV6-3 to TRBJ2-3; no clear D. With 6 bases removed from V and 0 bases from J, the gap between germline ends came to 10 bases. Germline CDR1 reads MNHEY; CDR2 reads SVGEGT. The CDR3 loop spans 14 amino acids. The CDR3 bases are TGTGCCAGCAGCCAGGTATTGAGCACAGATACGCAGTATTTT. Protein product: CASSQVLSTDTQYF.

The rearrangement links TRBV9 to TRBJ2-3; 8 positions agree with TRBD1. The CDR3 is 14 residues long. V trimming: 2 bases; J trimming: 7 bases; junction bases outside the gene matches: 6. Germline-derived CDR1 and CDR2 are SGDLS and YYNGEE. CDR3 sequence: CASSVDRVTHTQYF. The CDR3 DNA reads TGTGCCAGCAGCGTGGACAGGGTGACGCATACGCAGTATTTT.

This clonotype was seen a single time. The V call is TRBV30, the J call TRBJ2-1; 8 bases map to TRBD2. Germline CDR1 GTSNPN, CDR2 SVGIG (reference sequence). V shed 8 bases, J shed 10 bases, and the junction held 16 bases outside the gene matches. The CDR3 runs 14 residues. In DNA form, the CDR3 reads TGTGCCCGGGGGTGGTCGGGAGGGTGGGGGGAGCAGTTCTTC. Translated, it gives CARGWSGGWGEQFF.